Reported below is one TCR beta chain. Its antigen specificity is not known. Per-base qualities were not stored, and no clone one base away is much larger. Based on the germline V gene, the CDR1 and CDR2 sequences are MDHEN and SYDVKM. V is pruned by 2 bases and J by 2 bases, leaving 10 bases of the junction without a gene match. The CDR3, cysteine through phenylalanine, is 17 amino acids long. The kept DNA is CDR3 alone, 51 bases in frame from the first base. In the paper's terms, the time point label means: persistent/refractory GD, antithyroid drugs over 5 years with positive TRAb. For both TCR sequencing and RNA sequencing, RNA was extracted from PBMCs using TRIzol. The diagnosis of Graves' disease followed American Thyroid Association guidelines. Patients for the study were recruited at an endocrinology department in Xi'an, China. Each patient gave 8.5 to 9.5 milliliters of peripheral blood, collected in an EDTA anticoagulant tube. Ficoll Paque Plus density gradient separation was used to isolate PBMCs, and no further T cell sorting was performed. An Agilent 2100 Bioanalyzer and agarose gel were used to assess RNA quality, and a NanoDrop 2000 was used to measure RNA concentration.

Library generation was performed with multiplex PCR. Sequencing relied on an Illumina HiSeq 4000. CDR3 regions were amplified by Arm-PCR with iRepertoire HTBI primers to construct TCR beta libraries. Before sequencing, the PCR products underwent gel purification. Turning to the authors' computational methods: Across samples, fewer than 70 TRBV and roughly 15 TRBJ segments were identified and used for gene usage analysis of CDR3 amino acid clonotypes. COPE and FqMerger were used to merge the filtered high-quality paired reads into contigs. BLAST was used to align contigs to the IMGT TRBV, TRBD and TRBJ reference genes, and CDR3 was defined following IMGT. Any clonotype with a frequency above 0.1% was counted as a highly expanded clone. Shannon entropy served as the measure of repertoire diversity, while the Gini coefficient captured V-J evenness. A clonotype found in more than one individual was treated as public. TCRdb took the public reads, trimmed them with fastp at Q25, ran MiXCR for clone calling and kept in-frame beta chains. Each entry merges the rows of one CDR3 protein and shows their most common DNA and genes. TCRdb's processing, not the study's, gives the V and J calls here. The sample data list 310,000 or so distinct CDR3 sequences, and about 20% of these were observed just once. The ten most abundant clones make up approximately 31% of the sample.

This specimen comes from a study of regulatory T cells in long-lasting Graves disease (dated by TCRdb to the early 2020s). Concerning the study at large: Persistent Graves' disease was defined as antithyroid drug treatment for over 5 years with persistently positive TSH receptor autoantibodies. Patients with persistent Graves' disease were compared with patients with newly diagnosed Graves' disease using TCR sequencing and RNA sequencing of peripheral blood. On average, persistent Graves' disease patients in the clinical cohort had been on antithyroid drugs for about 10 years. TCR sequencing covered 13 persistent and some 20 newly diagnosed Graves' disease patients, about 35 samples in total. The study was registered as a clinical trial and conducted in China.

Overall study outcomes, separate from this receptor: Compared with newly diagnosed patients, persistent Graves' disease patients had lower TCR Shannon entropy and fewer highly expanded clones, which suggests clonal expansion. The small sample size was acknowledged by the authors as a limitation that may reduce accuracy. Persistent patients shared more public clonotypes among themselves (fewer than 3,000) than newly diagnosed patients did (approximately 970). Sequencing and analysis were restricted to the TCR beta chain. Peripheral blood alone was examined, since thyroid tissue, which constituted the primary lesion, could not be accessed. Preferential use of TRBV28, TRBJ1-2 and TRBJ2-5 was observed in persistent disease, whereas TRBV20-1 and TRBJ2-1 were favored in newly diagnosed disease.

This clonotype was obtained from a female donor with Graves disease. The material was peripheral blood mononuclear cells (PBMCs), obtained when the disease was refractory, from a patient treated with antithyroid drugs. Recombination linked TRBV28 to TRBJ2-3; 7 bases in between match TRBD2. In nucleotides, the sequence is TGTGCCAGCAGTTTACTATGGGCGGGAGCAGACACAGATACGCAGTATTTT. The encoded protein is CASSLLWAGADTDTQYF.